This is a list of T cell receptor beta chains from one sample in a study of HIV-infected patients and healthy controls. TCRdb processed the 5' RACE reads anew with MiXCR; each CDR3 protein has one entry. The repertoire holds about 10,000 distinct CDR3 sequences, with 8% as singletons. The sample taken for sequencing was blood. All receptors come from an adult in good health. Both conserved end residues are part of each CDR3. Fields, in order: D gene, clone size, J gene, V gene, CDR3 DNA, CDR3 protein. The D gene is left open where the match is weak. Part of the rows lack a size; the others show once, few, many or a class for expanded clones.

.	medium-sized	TRBJ2-3	TRBV2	TGTGCCAGCATGAAACTTACTAGCACAGATACGCAGTATTTT	CASMKLTSTDTQYF
TRBD2	many	TRBJ2-7	TRBV20-1	TGCAGTGCTAGAGATGGTAGGACTAGCGTCTACGAGCAGTACTTC	CSARDGRTSVYEQYF
TRBD2	medium-sized	TRBJ2-5	TRBV12-3/TRBV12-4	TGTGCCAGCACGCCAGGGCTAGCGGGGGACCCTCAAGAGACCCAGTACTTC	CASTPGLAGDPQETQYF
TRBD1	many	TRBJ2-5	TRBV5-1	TGCGCCAGCAGCTGGCAGGGGGCGAGGGAGACCCAGTACTTC	CASSWQGARETQYF
.	many	TRBJ2-5	TRBV5-1	TGCGCCAGCAGCTTGTCGGTTCAAGAGACCCAGTACTTC	CASSLSVQETQYF
.	.	TRBJ2-1	TRBV4-3	TGCGCCAGCAGCCAAGAGTGGGGCTCCTACAATGAGCAGTTCTTC	CASSQEWGSYNEQFF
TRBD2	.	TRBJ2-3	TRBV5-6	TGTGCCAGCAGCGGCCGACTAGCGGGAAGGGCAGATACGCAGTATTTT	CASSGRLAGRADTQYF
.	few	TRBJ2-5	TRBV18	TGTGCCAGCTCACCGGGACGGAGCCAAGAGACCCAGTACTTC	CASSPGRSQETQYF
.	many	TRBJ2-7	TRBV4-1	TGCGCCAGCAGCCAAGATCTACAGCGATTCTACGAGCAGTACTTC	CASSQDLQRFYEQYF
.	many	TRBJ2-7	TRBV28	TGTGCCAGCAGTGGGGCCTACGAGCAGTACTTC	CASSGAYEQYF
.	many	TRBJ1-1	TRBV18	TGTGCCAGCTCACCAGCAGTGAACACTGAAGCTTTCTTT	CASSPAVNTEAFF
.	many	TRBJ2-3	TRBV7-8	TGTGCCAGCAGCTTAGGCCCCAGGGGGGGTGGCACAGATACGCAGTATTTT	CASSLGPRGGGTDTQYF
TRBD1	medium-sized	TRBJ1-3	TRBV7-2	TGTGCCAGCAGCCCCGAGGTGGCGCAGGGGGCTGGAAACACCATATATTTT	CASSPEVAQGAGNTIYF
TRBD2	medium-sized	TRBJ2-1	TRBV3-1	TGTGCCAGCAGCTTTGCGGGACTAGCGGGAGTCGGTGAGCAGTTCTTC	CASSFAGLAGVGEQFF
TRBD2	medium-sized	TRBJ2-7	TRBV20-1	TGCAGTGCTAGTGTGGCGGGGGAGTACGAGCAGTACTTC	CSASVAGEYEQYF
.	medium-sized	TRBJ2-3	TRBV28	TGTGCCAGCACCCCTCCTTTCGCAGCGCGGACCCCAGATACGCAGTATTTT	CASTPPFAARTPDTQYF
TRBD1	medium-sized	TRBJ2-2	TRBV13	TGTGCCAGCAGCCTCCGGACAGGGAAAACCGGGGAGCTGTTTTTT	CASSLRTGKTGELFF
.	medium-sized	TRBJ2-3	TRBV28	TGTGCCAGCAGTGCCCGGTCGGAGTTGGCAGATACGCAGTATTTT	CASSARSELADTQYF
.	.	TRBJ1-1	TRBV7-3	TGTGCCAGCAGCCCCGGTGGCCGTTCTGAAGCTTTCTTT	CASSPGGRSEAFF
.	many	TRBJ2-3	TRBV7-9	TGTGCCAGCAGCTCCCTCGACCGCACAGATACGCAGTATTTT	CASSSLDRTDTQYF
.	many	TRBJ2-2	TRBV27	TGTGCCATCTCGGACGGGGAGCTGTTTTTT	CAISDGELFF
.	many	TRBJ2-4	TRBV4-1	TGCGCCAGCAGCCAAGATCAGGACGGTCCTGCCAAAAACATTCAGTACTTC	CASSQDQDGPAKNIQYF
.	medium-sized	TRBJ2-1	TRBV28	TGTGCCAGCAAAGGGATGGGGAGCTCCTACAATGAGCAGTTCTTC	CASKGMGSSYNEQFF
TRBD2	many	TRBJ2-2	TRBV18	TGTGCCAGCTCAGCGGGGGCGAACACCGGGGAGCTGTTTTTT	CASSAGANTGELFF
TRBD2	few	TRBJ2-5	TRBV29-1	TGCAGCGTTGAAGATCAAGCGGGGCCACCTCGAGAGACCCAGTACTTC	CSVEDQAGPPRETQYF
.	medium-sized	TRBJ2-1	TRBV11-3	TGTGCCAGCAGCCAGCAGGGAACCCCATACAATGAGCAGTTCTTC	CASSQQGTPYNEQFF
TRBD1	many	TRBJ1-5	TRBV19	TGTGCCAGTAGTACCAGACAGGGGGCAAATCAGCCCCAGCATTTT	CASSTRQGANQPQHF
TRBD1	.	TRBJ1-2	TRBV27	TGTGCCAGCAGACCCACAGGGGGAAAGGGAGGCTACACCTTC	CASRPTGGKGGYTF
.	many	TRBJ2-1	TRBV7-3	TGTGCCAGCAGCATGACTAGGGGGGTCGATGAGCAGTTCTTC	CASSMTRGVDEQFF
.	medium-sized	TRBJ2-3	TRBV5-1	TGCGCCAGCAGCTCCTTAGATACGCAGTATTTT	CASSSLDTQYF
TRBD2	medium-sized	TRBJ2-7	TRBV7-2	TGTGCCAGCAGCTCGACAGCGGGAAGCTCCTACGAGCAGTACTTC	CASSSTAGSSYEQYF
.	few	TRBJ1-5	TRBV6-6	TGTGCCAGCAGTTATGGTCGGGATCAGCCCCAGCATTTT	CASSYGRDQPQHF
TRBD1	.	TRBJ1-5	TRBV3-1	TGTGCCAGCAGCCAAGACTTTACAGGGGATCAGCCCCAGCATTTT	CASSQDFTGDQPQHF
.	.	TRBJ2-1	TRBV5-1	TGCGCCAGCAGCTTGGGACATCGAAGCTCCTACAATGAGCAGTTCTTC	CASSLGHRSSYNEQFF
TRBD1	once	TRBJ1-2	TRBV7-2	TGTGCCAGCAGCCAGGGACAGGCCTATGGCTACACCTTC	CASSQGQAYGYTF
TRBD1	.	TRBJ2-7	TRBV28	TGTGCCGGATCACCGGGACAGGGAAATCCCTACGAGCAGTACTTC	CAGSPGQGNPYEQYF
.	many	TRBJ1-2	TRBV12-3/TRBV12-4	TGTGCCAGCAGTTTAGGATTTTATGGCTACACCTTC	CASSLGFYGYTF
.	many	TRBJ1-3	TRBV30	TGTGCCTGGAGGGCCGGGGGAGGCACCATATATTTT	CAWRAGGGTIYF
TRBD1	many	TRBJ2-1	TRBV29-1	TGCAGCGTGAGCCGGACAGGGAGTGAGCAGTTCTTC	CSVSRTGSEQFF
.	.	TRBJ1-2	TRBV7-2	TGTGCCAGCAGCTTGTTGGGGTCGGGCGGCTACACCTTC	CASSLLGSGGYTF
.	many	TRBJ2-5	TRBV7-6	TGTGCCAGCAGCTTGTCGGGTAACGCGTACCAAGAGACCCAGTACTTC	CASSLSGNAYQETQYF
TRBD2	many	TRBJ2-2	TRBV7-2	TGTGCCAGCAGCTTCCTAGCGGGAGTCCCCGGGGAGCTGTTTTTT	CASSFLAGVPGELFF
.	many	TRBJ1-5	TRBV19	TGTGCCAGTAGTACAGGGTTGGGCAATCAGCCCCAGCATTTT	CASSTGLGNQPQHF
TRBD2	many	TRBJ2-1	TRBV29-1	TGCAGCGTTGAAAGAGGAAGCGGGGCCTACAATGAGCAGTTCTTC	CSVERGSGAYNEQFF
.	many	TRBJ1-2	TRBV7-2	TGTGCCAGCAGCCTAATGACAGGATTGAACTATGGCTACACCTTC	CASSLMTGLNYGYTF
TRBD2	.	TRBJ2-1	TRBV18	TGTGCCAGCTCACTTTCGGGGACTAGCAGGCACAATGAGCAGTTCTTC	CASSLSGTSRHNEQFF
.	medium-sized	TRBJ2-4	TRBV10-1	TGCGCCAGCAGTGAGGGGGGACTGGACACGATAGCCAAAAACATTCAGTACTTC	CASSEGGLDTIAKNIQYF
TRBD2	.	TRBJ2-1	TRBV20-1	TGCAGTGCTCCACCTAGCGGGAGTCTCAATGAGCAGTTCTTC	CSAPPSGSLNEQFF
.	many	TRBJ2-7	TRBV5-1	TGCGCCAGCAGCCACCCGGACGCCGAGCAGTACTTC	CASSHPDAEQYF
TRBD2	many	TRBJ2-2	TRBV7-7	TGTGCCAGCAGCAGAACTAGCGGTTCGAACACCGGGGAGCTGTTTTTT	CASSRTSGSNTGELFF
.	many	TRBJ2-1	TRBV7-2	TGTGCCAGCAGCTTAGTAAACAGGACACCCTACAATGAGCAGTTCTTC	CASSLVNRTPYNEQFF
.	few	TRBJ2-3	TRBV6-5	TGTGCCAGCAGTTACGGGAGGACCAGCTTAGATACGCAGTATTTT	CASSYGRTSLDTQYF